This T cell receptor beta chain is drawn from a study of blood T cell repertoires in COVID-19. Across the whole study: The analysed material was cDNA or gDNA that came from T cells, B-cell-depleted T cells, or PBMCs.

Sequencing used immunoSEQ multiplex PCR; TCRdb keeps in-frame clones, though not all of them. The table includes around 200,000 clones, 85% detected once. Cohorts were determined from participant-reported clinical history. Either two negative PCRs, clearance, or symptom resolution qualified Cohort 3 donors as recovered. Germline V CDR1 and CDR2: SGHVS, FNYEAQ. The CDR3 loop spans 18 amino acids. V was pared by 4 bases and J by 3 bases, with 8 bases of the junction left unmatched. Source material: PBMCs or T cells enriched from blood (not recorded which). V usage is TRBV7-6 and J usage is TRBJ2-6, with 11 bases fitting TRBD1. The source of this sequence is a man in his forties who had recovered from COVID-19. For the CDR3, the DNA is TGTGCCAGCAGCTCCCCCTCGGGGACAGGGGGTGGGGCCAACGTCCTGACTTTC. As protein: CASSSPSGTGGGANVLTF.